Presented here are 13 T cell receptor beta chains from one specimen sequenced in a study of T cell responses to AZD1222 COVID-19 vaccine. Only in-frame clones appear in the TCRdb table, and some are missing; sequencing was by immunoSEQ multiplex PCR. The sample has around 100,000 clones, around 89% seen once. Source: peripheral blood, taken 28 days after the second AZD1222 dose. The receptors were sampled from an adult who received the AZD1222 COVID-19 vaccine.

The gene calls are TRBV12-3 or TRBV12-4 and TRBJ2-7; D is tentatively TRBD1 or TRBD2 (5 bases each). The CDR3 contains 13 residues. V dropped 3 bases and J dropped 7 bases, with 13 bases sitting between them. The CDR3 nucleotides read TGTGCCAGCAGTTTGGGGGACGTAAGGGAGCAGTACTTC. Translated, it gives CASSLGDVREQYF.

CDR3 in DNA: TGTGCCAGCAGCCAGGGACTAGCCACAGATACGCAGTATTTT. This sequence encodes CASSQGLATDTQYF. The chain carries TRBV7-6 and TRBJ2-3, with TRBD2 matching over 9 bases. Germline loops: CDR1 SGHVS, CDR2 FNYEAQ. The CDR3 has 14 residues. Trimming removed 5 bases from V and 2 bases from J; junction bases left unmatched: 2.

The V call is TRBV14, the J call TRBJ1-2; 8 bases match TRBD1. Germline V lookup: CDR1 SGHDN, CDR2 FVKESK. With V trimmed by 4 bases and J by 5 bases, 6 bases remained unmatched. The CDR3 length is 14 residues. The CDR3 coding sequence is TGTGCCAGCAGCCCCGGGACAGGCCATTATGGCTACACCTTC. It encodes CASSPGTGHYGYTF.

The chain has TRBV6-5 and TRBJ2-2, with D perhaps TRBD2 (5 bases). Looked up from germline, CDR1 is MNHEY and CDR2 is SVGAGI. The CDR3 consists of 15 residues. V lost 8 bases, J lost 9 bases, and 22 bases lay in between. CDR3 bases: TGTGCCAGCTTTACCCGGGATGGGTTGGCGAGGGAGCTGTTTTTT. Its translation is CASFTRDGLARELFF.

This rearrangement joins TRBV5-3 to TRBJ1-5, with TRBD1 as a possible D gene (5 bases). TRBV5-3 is sorted into the ORF group, with uncertain function. The CDR3 is 15 amino acids. V dropped 4 bases and J dropped 1 base, with 12 bases sitting between them. CDR3 nucleotide sequence: TGTGCCAGAAGCCCGGAGCAGGGCAGCAATCAGCCCCAGCATTTT. Amino acid sequence: CARSPEQGSNQPQHF.

This clone was observed a few times. The chain employs TRBV2 and TRBJ2-7; D gene ambiguous. In germline, CDR1 is SNHLY, CDR2 FYNNEI. There are 11 residues in the CDR3. The germline V and J ends were trimmed by 9 bases and 0 bases, with 6 bases remaining between them. CDR3 nucleotides: TGTGCCAGTAAGAGCTCCTACGAGCAGTACTTC. Translating it yields CASKSSYEQYF. The full variable domain, in which reference TRBV2 and TRBJ2-7 provide the parts outside the CDR3, is EPEVTQTPSHQVTQMGQEVILRCVPISNHLYFYWYRQILGQKVEFLVSFYNNEISEKSEIFDDQFSVERPDGSNFTLKIRSTKLEDSAMYFCASKSSYEQYFGPGTRLTVT.

The chain combines TRBV20-1 with TRBJ2-7; the D is unclear. The CDR3 length is 11 residues. Trimming shortened V by 7 bases and J by 3 bases, and 10 bases separated the two germline ends. Germline V CDR1 and CDR2: DFQATT, SNEGSKA (reference sequence). The CDR3 nucleotides read TGCAGTGGTCGCATTGACTACGAGCAGTACTTC. Translating gives CSGRIDYEQYF.

CDR3 loop: CASAEGADTGELFF. CDR3 DNA sequence: TGTGCCAGCGCTGAGGGGGCGGACACCGGGGAGCTGTTTTTT. The chain carries TRBV9 and TRBJ2-2, with TRBD1 matching over 7 bases. The J segment lost 3 bases and the V segment lost 7 bases, leaving 6 bases of the junction unmatched. The germline V gene has CDR1 SGDLS and CDR2 YYNGEE. The CDR3 has 14 amino acids.

V gene TRBV6-5 combines with J gene TRBJ1-2; D gene uncertain. V was clipped by 6 bases and J by 1 base, with 12 bases between them. The germline CDR1 and CDR2 sequences are MNHEY and SVGAGI. CDR3 length: 14 residues. DNA for the CDR3: TGTGCCAGCAGGGCCCTAGACGGTAACTATGGCTACACCTTC. It encodes CASRALDGNYGYTF.

The chain has TRBV11-1 and TRBJ1-1; TRBD1 is a possible D gene (5 bases). Per germline, CDR1 SGHAT and CDR2 FQDESV (reference sequence). This CDR3 contains 14 residues. Trimming took 5 bases from V and 4 from J, leaving 14 bases between them. CDR3 coding DNA: TGTGCCAGCAGCACCACCGTAGGGGCCACTGAAGCTTTCTTT. Residues: CASSTTVGATEAFF.

The V gene is TRBV19, the J gene TRBJ2-7, with 9 bases fitting TRBD1. This CDR3 is 14 amino acids long. Unmatched junction bases numbered 4, after V lost 5 bases and J lost 2 bases. Germline CDR1 and CDR2: LNHDA and SQIVND (reference sequence). Here the CDR3 reads CASSLGQGPYEQYF. The CDR3 DNA sequence: TGTGCCAGTAGTTTGGGACAGGGTCCCTACGAGCAGTACTTC.

V gene TRBV4-3 combines with J gene TRBJ1-2; no clear D. The CDR3 has 14 amino acids. Trimming stripped 0 bases from V and 2 bases from J, with 7 bases between. Germline V gene data show CDR1 as LGHNA and CDR2 as YSLEER. The CDR3 is CASSQEFFNYGYTF. As DNA, the CDR3 is TGCGCCAGCAGCCAAGAATTCTTCAACTATGGCTACACCTTC.

The V call is TRBV24-1, the J call TRBJ2-2; 9 nucleotides match TRBD1. Per germline, CDR1 KGHDR and CDR2 SFDVKD. CDR3 length equals 15 residues. V shed 5 bases and J 1 base; nucleotides not matched to a gene: 1. The CDR3 reads CATSGGQGNTGELFF. CDR3 in DNA: TGTGCCACCAGTGGGGGACAGGGGAACACCGGGGAGCTGTTTTTT.